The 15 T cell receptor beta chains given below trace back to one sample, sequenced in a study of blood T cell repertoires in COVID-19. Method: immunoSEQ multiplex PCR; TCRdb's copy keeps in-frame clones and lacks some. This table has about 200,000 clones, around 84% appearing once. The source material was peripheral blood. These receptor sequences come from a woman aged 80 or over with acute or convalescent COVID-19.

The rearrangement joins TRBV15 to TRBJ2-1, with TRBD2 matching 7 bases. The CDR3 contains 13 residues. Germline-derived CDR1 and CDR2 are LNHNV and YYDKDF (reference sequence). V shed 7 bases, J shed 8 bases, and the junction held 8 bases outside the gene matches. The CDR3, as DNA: TGTGCCACCAACACCCTTACTAGCGATGAGCAGTTCTTC. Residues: CATNTLTSDEQFF. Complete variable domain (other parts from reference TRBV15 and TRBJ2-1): DAMVIQNPRYQVTQFGKPVTLSCSQTLNHNVMYWYQQKSSQAPKLLFHYYDKDFNNEADTPDNFQSRRPNTSFCFLDIRSPGLGDTAMYLCATNTLTSDEQFFGPGTRLTVL.

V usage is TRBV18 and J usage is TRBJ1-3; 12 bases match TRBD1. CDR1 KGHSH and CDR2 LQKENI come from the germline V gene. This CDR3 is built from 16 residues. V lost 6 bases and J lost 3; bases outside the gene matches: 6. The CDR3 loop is CASSGTGGAIGNTIYF. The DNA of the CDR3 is TGTGCCAGCTCTGGGACAGGGGGCGCGATTGGAAACACCATATATTTT.

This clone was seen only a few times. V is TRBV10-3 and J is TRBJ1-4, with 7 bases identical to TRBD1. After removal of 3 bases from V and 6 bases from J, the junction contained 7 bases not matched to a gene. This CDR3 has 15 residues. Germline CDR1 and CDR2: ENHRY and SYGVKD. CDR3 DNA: TGTGCCATCAGTGACACAAGACAGGGCCATGAAAAACTGTTTTTT. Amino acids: CAISDTRQGHEKLFF.

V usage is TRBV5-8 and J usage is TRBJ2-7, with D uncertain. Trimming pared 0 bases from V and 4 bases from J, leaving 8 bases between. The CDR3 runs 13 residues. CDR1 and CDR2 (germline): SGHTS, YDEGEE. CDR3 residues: CASSLVERYEQYF. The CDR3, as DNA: TGTGCCAGCAGCTTGGTTGAACGGTACGAGCAGTACTTC. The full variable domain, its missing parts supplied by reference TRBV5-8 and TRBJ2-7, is EAGVTQSPTHLIKTRGQQATLRCSPISGHTSVYWYQQALGLGLQFLLWYDEGEERNRGNFPPRFSGRQFPNYSSELNVNALELEDSALYLCASSLVERYEQYFGPGTRLTVT.

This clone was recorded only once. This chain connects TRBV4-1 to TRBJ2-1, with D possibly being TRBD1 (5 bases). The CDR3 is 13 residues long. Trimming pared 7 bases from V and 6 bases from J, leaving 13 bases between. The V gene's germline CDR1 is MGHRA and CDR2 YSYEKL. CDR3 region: CASTGLGANEQFF. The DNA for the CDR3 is TGCGCCAGCACTGGGCTTGGGGCCAATGAGCAGTTCTTC.

The CDR3 DNA reads TGTGCCACCAGTGACCCCGGGTCTGAAGCTTTCTTT. This translates into CATSDPGSEAFF. The genes are TRBV24-1 and TRBJ1-1, with D uncertain. The CDR3 is 12 amino acids. V was cut by 4 bases and J by 6 bases, with 8 bases left in between. Looked up from germline, CDR1 is KGHDR and CDR2 is SFDVKD.

CDR3: CASSLGRRGDQPQHF. Written as DNA, the CDR3 is TGTGCCAGCAGCTTAGGTCGCAGGGGGGATCAGCCCCAGCATTTT. This chain links TRBV11-2 with TRBJ1-5, with 7 bases aligning to TRBD1. Germline assignment: CDR1 SGHAT and CDR2 FQNNGV. Trimming at V came to 1 base and at J to 5 bases, leaving 5 bases not matched to a gene. The CDR3 runs 15 residues. Full variable domain (missing parts from reference TRBV11-2 and TRBJ1-5): EAGVAQSPRYKIIEKRQSVAFWCNPISGHATLYWYQQILGQGPKLLIQFQNNGVVDDSQLPKDRFSAERLKGVDSTLKIQPAKLEDSAVYLCASSLGRRGDQPQHFGDGTRLSIL.

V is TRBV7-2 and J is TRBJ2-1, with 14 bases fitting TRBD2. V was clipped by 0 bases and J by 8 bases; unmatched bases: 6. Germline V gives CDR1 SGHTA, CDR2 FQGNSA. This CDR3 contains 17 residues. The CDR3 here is CASSLAKGTSGSDEQFF. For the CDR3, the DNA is TGTGCCAGCAGCTTAGCGAAAGGGACTAGCGGGAGCGATGAGCAGTTCTTC.

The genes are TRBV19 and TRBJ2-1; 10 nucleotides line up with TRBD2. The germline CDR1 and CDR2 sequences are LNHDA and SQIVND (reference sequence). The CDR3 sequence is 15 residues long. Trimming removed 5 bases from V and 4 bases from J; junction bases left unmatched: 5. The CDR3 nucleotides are TGTGCCAGTAGTGCCCCTAGCGGGAGATACAATGAGCAGTTCTTC. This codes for CASSAPSGRYNEQFF.

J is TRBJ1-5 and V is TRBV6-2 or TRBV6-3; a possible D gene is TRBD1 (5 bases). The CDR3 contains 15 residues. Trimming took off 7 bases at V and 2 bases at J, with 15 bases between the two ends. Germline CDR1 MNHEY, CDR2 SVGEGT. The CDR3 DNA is TGTGCCAGCACCCCTGGGGGGTGGGGCAATCAGCCCCAGCATTTT. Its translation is CASTPGGWGNQPQHF.

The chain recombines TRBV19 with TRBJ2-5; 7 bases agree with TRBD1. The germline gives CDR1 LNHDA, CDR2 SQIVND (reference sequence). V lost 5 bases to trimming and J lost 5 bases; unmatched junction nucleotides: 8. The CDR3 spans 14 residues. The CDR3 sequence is CASSLDRAVETQYF. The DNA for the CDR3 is TGTGCCAGTAGTCTTGACAGGGCTGTTGAGACCCAGTACTTC.

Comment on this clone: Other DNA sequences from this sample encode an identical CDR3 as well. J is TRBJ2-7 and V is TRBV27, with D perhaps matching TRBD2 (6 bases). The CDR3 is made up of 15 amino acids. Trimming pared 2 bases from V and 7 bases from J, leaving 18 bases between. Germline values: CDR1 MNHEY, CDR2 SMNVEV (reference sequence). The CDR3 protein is CASSLLVAEPWEQYF. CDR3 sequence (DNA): TGTGCCAGCAGTTTACTCGTAGCGGAACCCTGGGAGCAGTACTTC.

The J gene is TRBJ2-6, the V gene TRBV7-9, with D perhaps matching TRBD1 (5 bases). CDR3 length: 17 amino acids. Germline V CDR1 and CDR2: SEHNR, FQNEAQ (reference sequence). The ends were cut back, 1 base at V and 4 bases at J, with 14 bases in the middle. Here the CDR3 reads CASSLGVGVAGANVLTF. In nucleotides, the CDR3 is TGTGCCAGCAGCTTAGGAGTAGGGGTGGCAGGGGCCAACGTCCTGACTTTC.

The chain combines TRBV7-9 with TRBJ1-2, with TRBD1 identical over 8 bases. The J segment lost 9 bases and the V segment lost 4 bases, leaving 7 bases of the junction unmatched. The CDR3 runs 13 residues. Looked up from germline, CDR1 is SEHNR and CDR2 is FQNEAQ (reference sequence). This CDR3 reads CASSSGQGFSYTF. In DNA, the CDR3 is TGTGCCAGCAGCTCCGGACAGGGCTTTAGCTACACCTTC. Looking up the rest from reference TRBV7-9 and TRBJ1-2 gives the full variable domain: DTGVSQNPRHKITKRGQNVTFRCDPISEHNRLYWYRQTLGQGPEFLTYFQNEAQLEKSRLLSDRFSAERPKGSFSTLEIQRTEQGDSAMYLCASSSGQGFSYTFGSGTRLTVV.

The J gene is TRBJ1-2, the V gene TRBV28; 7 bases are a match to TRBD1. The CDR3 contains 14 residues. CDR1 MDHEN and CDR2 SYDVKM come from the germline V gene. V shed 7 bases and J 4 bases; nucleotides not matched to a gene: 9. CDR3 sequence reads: CASTVRDRIYGYTF. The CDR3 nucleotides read TGTGCCAGCACCGTTAGGGACAGAATCTATGGCTACACCTTC.